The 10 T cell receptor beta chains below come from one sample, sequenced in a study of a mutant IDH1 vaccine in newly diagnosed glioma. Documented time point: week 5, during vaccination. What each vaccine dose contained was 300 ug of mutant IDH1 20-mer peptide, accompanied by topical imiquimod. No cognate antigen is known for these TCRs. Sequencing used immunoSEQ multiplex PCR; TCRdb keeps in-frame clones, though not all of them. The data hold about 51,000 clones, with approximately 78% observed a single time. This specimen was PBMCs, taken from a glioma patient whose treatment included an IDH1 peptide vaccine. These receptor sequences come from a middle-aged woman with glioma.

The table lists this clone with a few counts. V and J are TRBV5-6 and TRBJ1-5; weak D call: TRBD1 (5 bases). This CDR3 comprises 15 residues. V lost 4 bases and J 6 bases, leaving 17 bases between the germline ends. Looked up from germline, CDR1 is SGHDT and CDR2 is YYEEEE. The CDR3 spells CASSQRGWGTQPQHF. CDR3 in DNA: TGTGCCAGCAGCCAGCGGGGCTGGGGGACTCAGCCCCAGCATTTT.

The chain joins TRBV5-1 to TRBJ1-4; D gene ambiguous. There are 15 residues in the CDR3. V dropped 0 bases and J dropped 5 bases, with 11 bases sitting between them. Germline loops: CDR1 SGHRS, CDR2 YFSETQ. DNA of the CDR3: TGCGCCAGCAGCTTGGGGGGATCTGGGAATGAAAAACTGTTTTTT. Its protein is CASSLGGSGNEKLFF.

CDR3 sequence reads: CASSPGLAVHPKETQYF. CDR3 nucleotides: TGCGCCAGCAGCCCGGGACTAGCGGTCCATCCCAAAGAGACCCAGTACTTC. This chain connects TRBV5-1 to TRBJ2-5, with 11 bases that match TRBD2. This CDR3 has 17 residues. V shed 4 bases and J 3 bases; nucleotides not matched to a gene: 11. CDR1 and CDR2 from the germline V gene are SGHRS and YFSETQ. Together with reference TRBV5-1 and TRBJ2-5, the CDR3 gives the full variable domain: KAGVTQTPRYLIKTRGQQVTLSCSPISGHRSVSWYQQTPGQGLQFLFEYFSETQRNKGNFPGRFSGRQFSNSRSEMNVSTLELGDSALYLCASSPGLAVHPKETQYFGPGTRLLVL.

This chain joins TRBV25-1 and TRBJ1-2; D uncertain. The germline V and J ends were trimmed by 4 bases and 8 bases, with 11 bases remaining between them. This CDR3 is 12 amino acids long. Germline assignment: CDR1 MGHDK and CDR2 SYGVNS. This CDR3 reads CASSGGGFGYTF. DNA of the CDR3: TGTGCCAGCAGTGGGGGAGGGTTCGGCTACACCTTC.

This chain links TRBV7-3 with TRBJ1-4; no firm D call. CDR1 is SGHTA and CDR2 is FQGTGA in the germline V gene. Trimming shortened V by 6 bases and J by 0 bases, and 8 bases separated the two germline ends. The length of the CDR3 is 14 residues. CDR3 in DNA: TGTGCCAGCAGTGCCGTACCAACTAATGAAAAACTGTTTTTT. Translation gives CASSAVPTNEKLFF. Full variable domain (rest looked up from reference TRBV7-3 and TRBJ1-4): GAGVSQTPSNKVTEKGKYVELRCDPISGHTALYWYRQSLGQGPEFLIYFQGTGAADDSGLPNDRFFAVRPEGSVSTLKIQRTERGDSAVYLCASSAVPTNEKLFFGSGTQLSVL.

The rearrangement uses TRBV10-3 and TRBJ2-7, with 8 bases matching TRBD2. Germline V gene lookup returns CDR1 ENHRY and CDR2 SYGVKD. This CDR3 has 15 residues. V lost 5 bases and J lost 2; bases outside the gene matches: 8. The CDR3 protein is CAISPTSADAYEQYF. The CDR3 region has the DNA TGTGCCATCAGTCCGACTAGCGCAGACGCCTACGAGCAGTACTTC.

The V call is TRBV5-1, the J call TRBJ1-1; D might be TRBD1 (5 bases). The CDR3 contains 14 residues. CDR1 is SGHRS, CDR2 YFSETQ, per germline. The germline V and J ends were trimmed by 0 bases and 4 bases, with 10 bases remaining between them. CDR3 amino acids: CASSLEAGPTEAFF. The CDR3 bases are TGCGCCAGCAGCTTGGAAGCGGGACCCACTGAAGCTTTCTTT.

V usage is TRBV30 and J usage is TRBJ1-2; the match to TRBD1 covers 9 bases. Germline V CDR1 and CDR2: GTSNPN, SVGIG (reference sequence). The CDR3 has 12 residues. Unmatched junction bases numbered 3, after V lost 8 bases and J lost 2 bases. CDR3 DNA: TGTGCCGGCGGGACAGGGAACTATGGCTACACCTTC. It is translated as CAGGTGNYGYTF.

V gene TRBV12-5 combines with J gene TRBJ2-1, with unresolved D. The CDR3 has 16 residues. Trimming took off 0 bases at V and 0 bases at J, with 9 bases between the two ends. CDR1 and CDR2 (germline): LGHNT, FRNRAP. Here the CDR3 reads CASGLVSPPSYNEQFF. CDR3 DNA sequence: TGTGCTAGTGGTTTGGTCTCCCCCCCCTCCTACAATGAGCAGTTCTTC.

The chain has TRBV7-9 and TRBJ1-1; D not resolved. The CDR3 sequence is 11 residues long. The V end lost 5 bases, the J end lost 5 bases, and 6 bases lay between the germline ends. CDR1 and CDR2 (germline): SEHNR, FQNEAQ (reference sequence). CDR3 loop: CASSVDTEAFF. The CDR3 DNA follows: TGTGCCAGCAGCGTAGATACTGAAGCTTTCTTT.